This T cell receptor beta chain was sequenced in a study of blood T cells in healthy people across ages. Broader study findings: Naive T cell percentage strongly correlated with TCR beta diversity. Whereas aged donors had fewer naive CD4+ cells, long-lived donors had more of them and higher diversity. Getting older went along with TCR beta diversity per million T cells dropping roughly linearly.

V shed 4 bases and J 2 bases; nucleotides not matched to a gene: 9. The CDR3 length is 16 residues. CDR1 SGHRS and CDR2 YFSETQ come from the germline V gene. In the case of this clonotype: Its cognate antigen is unknown.

Together with a sample-barcoded 5' primer, a J-beta primer mix was included in a second PCR lasting 7 to 11 cycles. TCRdb independently ran MiXCR on the 5' RACE reads; one entry per CDR3 protein. The data contain 710,000 or so distinct CDR3 sequences, around 32% of them singletons. Sequences were obtained from blood. The TCR was taken from an elderly woman in good health. V is TRBV5-1 and J is TRBJ1-1; 9 nucleotides agree with TRBD1. CDR3 DNA sequence: TGCGCCAGCAGCCCCGTTCTGGGACAGGGAAACACTGAAGCTTTCTTT. It yields the protein CASSPVLGQGNTEAFF.